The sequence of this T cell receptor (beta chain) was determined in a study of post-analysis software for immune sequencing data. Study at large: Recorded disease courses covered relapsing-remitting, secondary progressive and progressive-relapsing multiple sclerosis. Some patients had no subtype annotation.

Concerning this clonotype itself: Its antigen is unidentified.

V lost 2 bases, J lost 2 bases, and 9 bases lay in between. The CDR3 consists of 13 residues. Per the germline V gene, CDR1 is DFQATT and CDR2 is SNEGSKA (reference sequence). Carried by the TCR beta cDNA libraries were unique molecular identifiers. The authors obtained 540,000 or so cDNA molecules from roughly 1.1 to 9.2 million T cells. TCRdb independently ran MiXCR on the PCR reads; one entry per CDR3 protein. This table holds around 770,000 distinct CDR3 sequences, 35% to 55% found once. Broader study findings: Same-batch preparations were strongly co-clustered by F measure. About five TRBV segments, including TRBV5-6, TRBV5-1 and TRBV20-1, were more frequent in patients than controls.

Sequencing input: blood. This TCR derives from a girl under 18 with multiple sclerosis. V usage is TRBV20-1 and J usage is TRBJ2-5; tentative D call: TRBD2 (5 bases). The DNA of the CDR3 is TGCAGTGCTAGACCACTAGGGCAAGAGACCCAGTACTTC. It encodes CSARPLGQETQYF.